This TCR beta chain was sequenced during a study of neoadjuvant nivolumab and ipilimumab in lung cancer. Regarding the study as a whole: Pathologic regression was not significantly tied to TCR clonality. Pretherapy blood TCR richness correlated positively with resected tumor richness. From pretherapy to surgery, tumor richness and clonality rose with dual therapy.

Assay used: immunoSEQ multiplex PCR; TCRdb lists only in-frame clones, some missing. The sample records over 20,000 clones, around 86% being singletons. With respect to this clone: Its specificity is not known.

V lost 4 bases, J lost 2 bases, and 11 bases stayed unmatched. This CDR3 contains 16 residues. Germline values: CDR1 SGHVS, CDR2 FQNEAQ. The sequences come from tumor tissue, collected after neoadjuvant nivolumab, alone or with ipilimumab, at or shortly before surgery. The rearrangement links TRBV7-8 to TRBJ2-7; 7 bases line up with TRBD2. This receptor was identified in an adult with non-small cell lung cancer. As DNA, the CDR3 is TGTGCCAGCAGCTCTTGGGGGGGGTCTTTACCCTACGAGCAGTACTTC. Translation: CASSSWGGSLPYEQYF.